In this sample, the clone carrying this T cell receptor (beta chain) turned up many times. Its antigen is not identified. This specimen belongs to a study of CD8 T cells in ankylosing spondylitis. Broader study findings: Disease-linked clones reportedly showed significant enrichment in matched ankylosing spondylitis synovial fluid. Past research had described some motif variants in reactive arthritis synovial fluid and blood. Clones that were linked to disease were CD8+ and were relatively rare in peripheral blood. Among TCR beta sequences, a motif of under 10 highly homologous variants appeared characteristic of ankylosing spondylitis blood.

Germline V CDR1 and CDR2: MNHEY, SMNVEV (reference sequence). V lost 1 base and J lost 2, with 5 bases in between. The CDR3 runs 13 residues. Scientists made TCR beta libraries using quantitative 5'-RACE with molecular barcodes. TCRdb called the 5' RACE reads again in MiXCR, with one record for every CDR3 protein. The sample has some 200,000 distinct CDR3 sequences, about 7% seen once. The chain couples TRBV27 to TRBJ2-5; D is uncertain. Source material: blood, either unsorted or a sorted T cell fraction (not recorded which). This TCR was sampled from a male donor with ankylosing spondylitis. The CDR3 DNA reads TGTGCCAGCAGTTTATGGGGTCAAGAGACCCAGTACTTC. It yields the protein CASSLWGQETQYF.